These 15 T cell receptor beta chains were all obtained from the same sample, sequenced in a study of T cells in Graves' hyperthyroidism and ophthalmopathy. TCR beta CDR3 sequences were amplified from RNA transcripts. The TCR CDR3 was amplified in a first-round RT-PCR using the HTBI primer set. TCRdb redid the calling of the multiplex PCR reads with MiXCR, one entry per CDR3 protein. The sample carries 130,000 to 150,000 distinct CDR3 sequences, approximately 20% recorded once. The sample comprised blood. All receptors derive from a woman aged 50 to 65 with Graves' hyperthyroidism that later progressed to Graves' ophthalmopathy.

The chain recombines TRBV19 with TRBJ1-2; D unclear. This CDR3 spans 14 amino acids. The V and J ends lost 3 bases and 1 base respectively, with 9 bases between them. The germline V gene encodes CDR1 LNHDA and CDR2 SQIVND (reference sequence). The CDR3 coding sequence is TGTGCCAGTAGTATTCGAGACAATAACTATGGCTACACCTTC. Its protein is CASSIRDNNYGYTF.

The chain combines TRBV7-9 with TRBJ2-7, with 7 bases lining up with TRBD2. Losses at the gene ends were 5 bases for V and 0 bases for J; bases not matched to a gene: 7. CDR1 is SEHNR and CDR2 is FQNEAQ in the germline V gene (reference sequence). The CDR3 runs 15 residues. The CDR3, as DNA: TGTGCCAGCAGCGATACTGGGGGGGGCTCCTACGAGCAGTACTTC. Translating gives CASSDTGGGSYEQYF.

This clonotype was detected only a few times. The chain employs TRBV7-3 and TRBJ2-5; a possible D gene is TRBD2 (5 bases). The CDR3 covers 13 residues. CDR1 and CDR2 (germline): SGHTA, FQGTGA. Trimming removed 4 bases from V and 6 bases from J, with 12 bases in between. This CDR3 is CASSSGSGQTQYF. DNA for the CDR3: TGTGCCAGCAGCTCCGGAAGCGGCCAGACCCAGTACTTC.

J is TRBJ2-7 and V is TRBV20-1; D might be TRBD1 (7 bases). The V end was cut by 3 bases, the J end by 4 bases, with 10 bases between. This CDR3 contains 12 residues. Germline CDR1 reads DFQATT; CDR2 reads SNEGSKA (reference sequence). The CDR3 region has the DNA TGCAGTGCTAGCAGGGGGGATTACGAGCAGTACTTC. Residues: CSASRGDYEQYF.

This clonotype showed up many times. V gene TRBV28 combines with J gene TRBJ2-6; D may be TRBD1 (6 bases). The V end lost 5 bases, the J end lost 4 bases, and 15 bases lay between the germline ends. CDR1 and CDR2 from the germline V gene are MDHEN and SYDVKM. The CDR3 covers 16 residues. CDR3 amino acids: CASSRTGPAGANVLTF. The CDR3 coding sequence is TGTGCCAGCAGTCGAACAGGGCCGGCCGGGGCCAACGTCCTGACTTTC.

J is TRBJ1-6 and V is TRBV27, with 11 bases that match TRBD1. CDR3 length equals 15 residues. J lost 6 bases, V lost 8 bases, and 6 bases had no gene match. Germline CDR1 reads MNHEY; CDR2 reads SMNVEV (reference sequence). The CDR3 region has the DNA TGTGCCAGCCCGCCAGGGACAGGGGGTAATTCACCCCTCCACTTT. This codes for CASPPGTGGNSPLHF.

V usage is TRBV7-6 and J usage is TRBJ2-2; D may correspond to TRBD1 or TRBD2 (5 bases each). The V end was cut by 6 bases, the J end by 8 bases, with 25 bases between. The CDR3 length is 17 residues. The germline gives CDR1 SGHVS, CDR2 FNYEAQ. For the CDR3, the DNA is TGTGCCAGCAGTATCCGGACCGGGACCTGGAATGTAGGGGAGCTGTTTTTT. Amino acids: CASSIRTGTWNVGELFF.

CDR3 protein: CSVEDRGFGGYTF. DNA for the CDR3: TGCAGCGTTGAAGATCGTGGTTTCGGAGGCTACACCTTC. The chain recombines TRBV29-1 with TRBJ1-2; D unclear. V gave up 0 bases and J gave up 8 bases, with 13 bases separating them. Germline V gene lookup returns CDR1 SQVTM and CDR2 ANQGSEA. This CDR3 has 13 amino acids.

This chain joins TRBV7-2 and TRBJ2-1; tentatively, D is TRBD1 (6 bases). Trimming removed 1 base at V and 4 bases at J, with 14 bases between. This CDR3 is built from 16 residues. Germline loops: CDR1 SGHTA, CDR2 FQGNSA. CDR3 region: CASSLGLGQPYNEQFF. CDR3 nucleotides: TGTGCCAGCAGCTTAGGCTTAGGACAGCCTTACAATGAGCAGTTCTTC.

The chain links TRBV5-1 to TRBJ1-2; 8 nucleotides agree with TRBD1. The CDR3 loop spans 15 amino acids. With V trimmed by 0 bases and J by 4 bases, 5 bases remained unmatched. CDR1 is SGHRS, CDR2 YFSETQ, per germline. The CDR3 region has the DNA TGCGCCAGCAGCTTGGAAGGACAGGGCCCCTATGGCTACACCTTC. It encodes CASSLEGQGPYGYTF.

This clonotype was seen ten or more times. This rearrangement joins TRBV20-1 to TRBJ2-1; D call uncertain. Between the trimmed V and J ends, which lost 0 bases and 8 bases, there was a span of 17 bases. This CDR3 comprises 15 residues. Germline CDR1 and CDR2: DFQATT and SNEGSKA (reference sequence). In nucleotides, the CDR3 is TGCAGTGCTAGAGATTCAGGAACGACCGGCGATGAGCAGTTCTTC. This codes for CSARDSGTTGDEQFF.

The rearrangement joins TRBV4-1 to TRBJ2-2; TRBD2 matches 12 bases. Germline V lookup: CDR1 MGHRA, CDR2 YSYEKL. The ends lost 3 bases at V and 7 bases at J; junction bases unmatched: 12. This CDR3 contains 18 residues. This CDR3 is CASSQDPLAGGPNGELFF. The CDR3 coding sequence is TGCGCCAGCAGCCAGGACCCCCTAGCGGGAGGGCCGAACGGGGAGCTGTTTTTT.

This clonotype was seen repeatedly, ten times or more. V is TRBV3-1 and J is TRBJ2-5; 8 nucleotides match TRBD1. This CDR3 has 15 residues. From germline, CDR1 is LGHDT and CDR2 YNNKEL (reference sequence). Losses at the gene ends were 0 bases for V and 4 bases for J; bases not matched to a gene: 4. The DNA of the CDR3 is TGTGCCAGCAGCCAAGATGACAGGGGTGGAGAGACCCAGTACTTC. This codes for CASSQDDRGGETQYF.

This clonotype was observed a single time. The chain has TRBV6-5 and TRBJ1-3; D not certain. The CDR3 is made up of 15 amino acids. Germline V lookup: CDR1 MNHEY, CDR2 SVGAGI. The V end was cut by 2 bases, the J end by 0 bases, with 8 bases between. The CDR3 loop reads CASSYNSFSGNTIYF. CDR3 coding DNA: TGTGCCAGCAGTTACAACAGCTTCTCTGGAAACACCATATATTTT.

This clonotype occurred many times. The chain has TRBV28 and TRBJ1-5, with D unclear. Germline V gene data show CDR1 as MDHEN and CDR2 as SYDVKM. Trimming stripped 6 bases from V and 4 bases from J, with 10 bases between. This CDR3 contains 13 residues. The CDR3 here is CASRQSDNQPQHF. The CDR3 DNA reads TGTGCCAGCAGACAAAGTGATAATCAGCCCCAGCATTTT.